These 17 T cell receptor beta chains came from one sample sequenced in a study of T-cell reconstitution after alpha-beta-depleted transplantation in children. TCRbeta library construction was performed incorporating unique molecular identifiers. TCRdb re-derived calls from the PCR reads in MiXCR, one entry per CDR3 protein. The repertoire holds some 300,000 distinct CDR3 sequences, with roughly a tenth as singletons. Sequenced here: PBMCs, sampled before TCRalphabeta/CD19-depleted stem cell transplant. The source of these receptors is a boy under three years old with acute myeloid leukemia, due to receive a stem cell transplant.

V gene TRBV11-3 combines with J gene TRBJ2-2; 7 nucleotides agree with TRBD1. The CDR3 runs 17 residues. J gave up 0 bases and V 8 bases, and 12 bases lay outside the gene matches. Germline V CDR1 and CDR2: SGHNT, YENEEA. CDR3 loop: CASPSQGMSTNTGELFF. CDR3 bases: TGTGCCAGCCCCTCACAGGGGATGAGTACGAACACCGGGGAGCTGTTTTTT.

This clonotype was picked up a small number of times. The chain couples TRBV5-1 to TRBJ2-6, with 9 bases fitting TRBD1. The V and J ends lost 0 bases and 4 bases, in that order; junction bases with no gene match: 5. Germline V CDR1 and CDR2: SGHRS, YFSETQ. This CDR3 region has 17 residues. DNA for the CDR3: TGCGCCAGCAGCTTGGACAGGGGGCTGGTGGGGGCCAACGTCCTGACTTTC. It encodes CASSLDRGLVGANVLTF.

This clonotype was observed at least ten times. The chain has TRBV6-5 and TRBJ2-7, with D perhaps TRBD2 (5 bases). CDR3 size: 12 residues. Germline V gives CDR1 MNHEY, CDR2 SVGAGI. V was shortened by 0 bases and J by 6 bases, with 6 bases between the two germline ends. DNA of the CDR3: TGTGCCAGCAGTTACTCCCGGGGCGAGCAGTACTTC. Its translation: CASSYSRGEQYF.

There are a few counts of this clonotype. The CDR3, as DNA: TGTGCCAGCATGGGGGGGTTTCCTGAAGCTTTCTTT. Protein sequence: CASMGGFPEAFF. V and J are TRBV12-3 or TRBV12-4 and TRBJ1-1; D is possibly TRBD1 (5 bases). Trimming took 7 bases from V and 6 from J, leaving 12 bases between them. The CDR3 sequence is 12 residues long.

This clonotype was seen a handful of times. This chain uses TRBV28 with TRBJ2-5; 8 bases are a match to TRBD2. The germline gives CDR1 MDHEN, CDR2 SYDVKM. The CDR3 has 15 amino acids. Trimming at V came to 2 bases and at J to 5 bases, leaving 7 bases not matched to a gene. CDR3 region: CASSLDRRLAETQYF. CDR3 bases: TGTGCCAGCAGTTTAGACCGGCGACTAGCGGAGACCCAGTACTTC.

This clonotype has just a few counts. The chain employs TRBV20-1 and TRBJ1-5, with 10 positions matching TRBD1. Trimming at V came to 6 bases and at J to 1 base, leaving 12 bases not matched to a gene. Germline V lookup: CDR1 DFQATT, CDR2 SNEGSKA (reference sequence). The CDR3 sequence is 17 residues long. CDR3 DNA sequence: TGCAGTGCGAGGCAGATGGGACAGGGGCTGAGCAATCAGCCCCAGCATTTT. Translated: CSARQMGQGLSNQPQHF.

This clonotype was detected ten times or more. J is TRBJ2-3 and V is TRBV20-1; 11 bases agree with TRBD2. The CDR3 runs 17 residues. With 3 bases clipped from V and 5 bases from J, the junction kept 13 bases outside the gene matches. The germline V gene has CDR1 DFQATT and CDR2 SNEGSKA (reference sequence). The CDR3 sequence is CSARTLPGLAEGDTQYF. As DNA, the CDR3 is TGCAGTGCTAGGACACTTCCGGGACTAGCGGAGGGAGATACGCAGTATTTT.

In its sample, this clonotype was seen many times. V usage is TRBV7-7 and J usage is TRBJ2-1, with 9 bases that match TRBD2. From germline, CDR1 is SSHAT and CDR2 FNYEAQ (reference sequence). This CDR3 contains 13 residues. The CDR3 sequence is CASGRGGYNEQFF. DNA for the CDR3: TGTGCTAGCGGGCGGGGGGGCTACAATGAGCAGTTCTTC.

This clonotype has only a few counts. Written as DNA, the CDR3 is TGTGCCAGCAGGGCGGACAGGGACACCTATGGCTACACCTTC. It yields the protein CASRADRDTYGYTF. V is TRBV6-1 and J is TRBJ1-2; 8 bases are shared with TRBD1. CDR1 is MNHNS and CDR2 is SASEGT in the germline V gene. The CDR3 has 14 residues. V shed 6 bases and J 4 bases; nucleotides not matched to a gene: 7.

For this clonotype: The junction and the germline gene differ at one end; a read error may be behind it. CDR3 residues: CCARDPGTGVNQPQHF. DNA for the CDR3: TGCTGTGCTAGGGACCCCGGGACAGGGGTAAATCAGCCCCAGCATTTT. The chain recombines TRBV20-1 with TRBJ1-5, with 10 bases that match TRBD1. Germline CDR1 is DFQATT and CDR2 is SNEGSKA (reference sequence). The CDR3 spans 16 residues.

This clonotype has at least ten counts. This sequence joins TRBV11-1 and TRBJ2-1; the match to TRBD2 covers 12 bases. Germline assignment: CDR1 SGHAT and CDR2 FQDESV (reference sequence). V trimming: 5 bases; J trimming: 6 bases; junction bases outside the gene matches: 17. This CDR3 region has 19 residues. The CDR3 sequence: CASSPPPRLAGDRGNEQFF. CDR3 nucleotides: TGTGCCAGCAGCCCCCCTCCTCGACTAGCGGGAGATAGAGGCAATGAGCAGTTCTTC.

The sample holds one count of this clonotype. The chain employs TRBV4-1 and TRBJ2-1; D is ambiguous. Trimming cost V 5 bases and J 4 bases, with 6 bases left between them. This CDR3 region has 12 residues. Germline CDR1 and CDR2: MGHRA and YSYEKL. CDR3 DNA sequence: TGCGCCAGCAGCTGGCAGTACAATGAGCAGTTCTTC. It encodes CASSWQYNEQFF.

Regarding this clonotype: A read error is possible here, since a much larger clone lies one base away. This chain joins TRBV6-2 or TRBV6-3 and TRBJ2-3; a weak D match, TRBD1 (5 bases). CDR3 length: 13 amino acids. The V gene's germline CDR1 is MNHEY and CDR2 SVGEGT. CDR3 sequence (DNA): TGTGCCAGCAACCATGGAATCACAGGTACGCAGTATTTT. Its protein is CASNHGITGTQYF.

Worth noting for this clonotype: A clone one base away is much larger, so this may be a read error. The gene calls are TRBV19 and TRBJ2-5; the D call may be TRBD1 or TRBD2 (5 bases each). V lost 5 bases and J lost 5, with 21 bases in between. The CDR3 covers 16 residues. From germline, CDR1 is LNHDA and CDR2 SQIVND (reference sequence). DNA of the CDR3: TGTGCCAGTAGTGGGGTCAGGGAGCGCGTGAGGGAGACCCAGTACTTC. As protein: CASSGVRERVRETQYF.

This chain joins TRBV11-2 and TRBJ1-3; D perhaps matches TRBD1 (6 bases). CDR3 length equals 15 residues. V was trimmed by 3 bases and J by 4 bases, leaving 13 bases between them. Germline V gives CDR1 SGHAT, CDR2 FQNNGV. CDR3 nucleotide sequence: TGTGCCAGCAGCTTCACAGGGTCCAAAGGAAACACCATATATTTT. As protein: CASSFTGSKGNTIYF.

This clonotype was observed many times. The chain uses TRBV25-1 and TRBJ2-7; weak D call: TRBD1 (6 bases). CDR3 length equals 14 residues. Trimming shortened V by 3 bases and J by 2 bases, and 11 bases separated the two germline ends. Germline lookup yields CDR1 MGHDK and CDR2 SYGVNS. CDR3 residues: CASSDPDRPYEQYF. CDR3 nucleotide sequence: TGTGCCAGCAGTGACCCGGACAGACCCTACGAGCAGTACTTC.

A remark on this clonotype: A read error is possible here, since a much larger clone lies one base away. The rearrangement joins TRBV2 to TRBJ1-4; D gene uncertain. CDR3 size: 18 residues. Per germline, CDR1 SNHLY and CDR2 FYNNEI. Trimming removed 8 bases from V and 0 bases from J, with 22 bases in between. DNA of the CDR3: TGTGCCAGCTGCCTTAGGGTGTCATACGTTGCAACTAATGAAAAACTGTTTTTT. This sequence encodes CASCLRVSYVATNEKLFF.